This TCR beta chain stems from a study of blood T cell repertoires in COVID-19. Study at large: Acute and convalescent COVID-19 specimens originated in the United States, Italy and Spain. Sample material is recorded as cDNA or gDNA derived from T cells, B-cell-depleted T cells, or PBMCs.

Original analysis: By means of reference gene primer amplification, nucleated cell counts were estimated. Only in-frame clones appear in the TCRdb table, and some are missing; sequencing was by immunoSEQ multiplex PCR. V and J calls and clone size are those listed in that table; D and trimming were worked out from the DNA. The sample shows some 220,000 clones, around 85% of them seen only once. Germline loops: CDR1 SGHDT, CDR2 YYEEEE. The CDR3 is 13 amino acids. V was trimmed by 4 bases and J by 6 bases, leaving 11 bases between them. Seattle researchers signed up patients amid active infection and tracked them longitudinally.

The sequence came from a woman in her sixties or seventies with COVID-19, enrolled during active disease. This rearrangement joins TRBV5-6 to TRBJ2-4; D is unclear. The sample consisted of peripheral blood. CDR3 in amino acids: CASSARLTNIQYF. The CDR3 DNA reads TGTGCCAGCAGCGCCCGACTGACAAACATTCAGTACTTC.